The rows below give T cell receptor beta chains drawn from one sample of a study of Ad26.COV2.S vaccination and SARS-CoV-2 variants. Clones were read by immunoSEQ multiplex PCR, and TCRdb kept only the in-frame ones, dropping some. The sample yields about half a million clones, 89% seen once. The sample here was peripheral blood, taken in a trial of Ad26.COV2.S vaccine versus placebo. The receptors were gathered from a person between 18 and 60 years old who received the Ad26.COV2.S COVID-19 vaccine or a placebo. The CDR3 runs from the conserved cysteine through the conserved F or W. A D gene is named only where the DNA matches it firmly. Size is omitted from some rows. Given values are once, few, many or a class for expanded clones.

CDR3nt: TGTGCCAGCTCACCTTATCTCCTTTCGGACAGCAGCTCCTACAATGAGCAGTTCTTC; CDR3aa: CASSPYLLSDSSSYNEQFF; j_gene: TRBJ2-1; abundance: .; d_gene: .; v_gene: TRBV18; len: 19
CDR3nt: TGTGCCAGCAGCCCCCGTCTGGGCTCCTATAATTCACCCCTCCACTTT; CDR3aa: CASSPRLGSYNSPLHF; j_gene: TRBJ1-6; abundance: few; d_gene: .; v_gene: TRBV4-2; len: 16
CDR3nt: TGTGCCAGCAGCCCCCGACAGCGGGGGTCCTACGAGCAGTACTTC; CDR3aa: CASSPRQRGSYEQYF; j_gene: TRBJ2-7; abundance: few; d_gene: TRBD2; v_gene: TRBV9; len: 15
CDR3nt: TGCAGCGTTCGACGGGGGGCCTCGTCCAATGAGCAGTTCTTC; CDR3aa: CSVRRGASSNEQFF; j_gene: TRBJ2-1; abundance: .; d_gene: .; v_gene: TRBV29-1; len: 14
CDR3nt: TGTGCCAGCAGTCCAACCAGTCCCCACGAGCAGTACTTC; CDR3aa: CASSPTSPHEQYF; j_gene: TRBJ2-7; abundance: .; d_gene: .; v_gene: TRBV2; len: 13
CDR3nt: TGTGCCAGCAGAGGAGATAAGACGAACACCGGGGAGCTGTTTTTT; CDR3aa: CASRGDKTNTGELFF; j_gene: TRBJ2-2; abundance: .; d_gene: .; v_gene: TRBV28; len: 15
CDR3nt: TGTGCCAGCTCACCACCCCCCACAGATACGCAGTATTTT; CDR3aa: CASSPPPTDTQYF; j_gene: TRBJ2-3; abundance: .; d_gene: .; v_gene: TRBV18; len: 13
CDR3nt: TGTGCCAGCAGCCAATCGGCCGGGACAGGGATCCATAACACAAAGTTTTACCAAGAGACCCAGTACTTC; CDR3aa: CASSQSAGTGIHNTKFYQETQYF; j_gene: TRBJ2-5; abundance: .; d_gene: TRBD1; v_gene: TRBV4-2; len: 23
CDR3nt: TGTGCCAGCAGCCAAGATCTAGTGACGCAGGTCCTCTCTGGGGCCAACGTCCTGACTTTC; CDR3aa: CASSQDLVTQVLSGANVLTF; j_gene: TRBJ2-6; abundance: once; d_gene: .; v_gene: TRBV4-2; len: 20
CDR3nt: TGTGCCAGCAGTGGGGGCAGGGGCCCGTACGAGCAGTACTTC; CDR3aa: CASSGGRGPYEQYF; j_gene: TRBJ2-7; abundance: .; d_gene: .; v_gene: TRBV27; len: 14
CDR3nt: TGCAGTGCTAATGACCTGATCTATAATTCACCCCTCCACTTT; CDR3aa: CSANDLIYNSPLHF; j_gene: TRBJ1-6; abundance: .; d_gene: .; v_gene: TRBV20-1; len: 14
CDR3nt: TGTGCCAGCAGCCAAGTTGCAGGGGTAAAGGCCGGGGAGCTGTTTTTT; CDR3aa: CASSQVAGVKAGELFF; j_gene: TRBJ2-2; abundance: .; d_gene: .; v_gene: TRBV4-2; len: 16
CDR3nt: TGTGCCAGCAGCCAAGAGGAGGGAGTTCATTCACCCCTCCACTTT; CDR3aa: CASSQEEGVHSPLHF; j_gene: TRBJ1-6; abundance: .; d_gene: .; v_gene: TRBV4-2; len: 15
CDR3nt: TGTGCCAGCTCACCAGATCTAGCGGGAGTGGGATACAATGAGCAGTTCTTC; CDR3aa: CASSPDLAGVGYNEQFF; j_gene: TRBJ2-1; abundance: .; d_gene: TRBD2; v_gene: TRBV18; len: 17
CDR3nt: TGTGCCAGCTCACCAATTCGCTGGACAGGGGTCACTGAAGCTTTCTTT; CDR3aa: CASSPIRWTGVTEAFF; j_gene: TRBJ1-1; abundance: .; d_gene: TRBD1; v_gene: TRBV18; len: 16
CDR3nt: TGTGCCAGCAGTTACGAGGGACTAGCGGGATCTGAGCAGTTCTTC; CDR3aa: CASSYEGLAGSEQFF; j_gene: TRBJ2-1; abundance: .; d_gene: TRBD2; v_gene: TRBV6-5; len: 15
CDR3nt: TGTGCCAGCAGCTTAGAAAGGGATTTTGGACAGCCCCAGCATTTT; CDR3aa: CASSLERDFGQPQHF; j_gene: TRBJ1-5; abundance: once; d_gene: .; v_gene: TRBV7-2; len: 15
CDR3nt: TGTGCCAGCTCACCAGCACAGGGGAGGACTGAAGCTTTCTTT; CDR3aa: CASSPAQGRTEAFF; j_gene: TRBJ1-1; abundance: .; d_gene: TRBD1; v_gene: TRBV18; len: 14
CDR3nt: TGTGCCAGCAGCTTGGTTGCAGGATATAACTATGGCTACACCTTC; CDR3aa: CASSLVAGYNYGYTF; j_gene: TRBJ1-2; abundance: once; d_gene: .; v_gene: TRBV5-4; len: 15
CDR3nt: TGTGCCAGCAGCCAAACCAATCTGAGGGGCGAGCAGTACTTC; CDR3aa: CASSQTNLRGEQYF; j_gene: TRBJ2-7; abundance: .; d_gene: .; v_gene: TRBV3-1/TRBV3-2; len: 14
CDR3nt: TGTGCCAGCAGGACAGGGACTTCGGAGCAGTACTTC; CDR3aa: CASRTGTSEQYF; j_gene: TRBJ2-7; abundance: .; d_gene: .; v_gene: TRBV6-5; len: 12
CDR3nt: TGTGCCAGCAGTTACCTGGGGGAGCAGTTCTTC; CDR3aa: CASSYLGEQFF; j_gene: TRBJ2-1; abundance: .; d_gene: .; v_gene: TRBV6-5; len: 11
CDR3nt: TGCAGCGCCTGGGCTCTTGGGGGCAATGAGCAGTTCTTC; CDR3aa: CSAWALGGNEQFF; j_gene: TRBJ2-1; abundance: .; d_gene: .; v_gene: TRBV29-1; len: 13
CDR3nt: TGCGCCAGCAGCCGCCGGGACAGGGGACCCGAGCAGTACTTC; CDR3aa: CASSRRDRGPEQYF; j_gene: TRBJ2-7; abundance: once; d_gene: TRBD1; v_gene: TRBV5-1; len: 14